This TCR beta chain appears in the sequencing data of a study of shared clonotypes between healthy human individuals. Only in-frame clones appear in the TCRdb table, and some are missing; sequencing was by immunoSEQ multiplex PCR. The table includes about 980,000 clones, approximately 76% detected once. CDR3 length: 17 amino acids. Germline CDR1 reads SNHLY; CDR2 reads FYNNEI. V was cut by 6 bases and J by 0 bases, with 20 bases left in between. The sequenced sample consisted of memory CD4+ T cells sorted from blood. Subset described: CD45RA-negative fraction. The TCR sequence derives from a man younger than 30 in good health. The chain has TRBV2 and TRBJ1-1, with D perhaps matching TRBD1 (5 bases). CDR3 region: CASSTDSYYTMNTEAFF. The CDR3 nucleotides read TGTGCCAGCAGCACTGACAGCTACTATACTATGAACACTGAAGCTTTCTTT. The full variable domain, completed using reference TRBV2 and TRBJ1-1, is EPEVTQTPSHQVTQMGQEVILRCVPISNHLYFYWYRQILGQKVEFLVSFYNNEISEKSEIFDDQFSVERPDGSNFTLKIRSTKLEDSAMYFCASSTDSYYTMNTEAFFGQGTRLTVV.